This passage covers 3 T cell receptor beta chains from one sample sequenced in a study of early T cells in non-severe SARS-CoV-2 infection. Each CDR3 protein is one row after TCRdb ran MiXCR on the 5' RACE reads. The sample has around 80,000 distinct CDR3 sequences; approximately 13% are singletons. Material for sequencing was whole blood. The receptors were gathered from an adult who was a healthcare worker with PCR-confirmed SARS-CoV-2 infection or an uninfected control (not recorded which).

Note on this clonotype: A much larger clonotype is one base distant, so this may be a read error. V is TRBV7-9 and J is TRBJ2-1; D unresolved. From germline, CDR1 is SEHNR and CDR2 FQNEAQ (reference sequence). This CDR3 is built from 15 residues. In DNA, the CDR3 is TGTGCCAGCAGCCCCCCGGGTCCGATCCTCAATGAGCAGATCTTC. Translated: CASSPPGPILNEQIF.

CDR3 in DNA: TGCGCCAGCAGCTTGGCCGATCGGGGAGGGGAGACCCAGTACTTC. It yields the protein CASSLADRGGETQYF. The chain uses TRBV5-1 and TRBJ2-5; 7 bases are shared with TRBD2. CDR3 size: 15 residues. Losses at the gene ends were 0 bases for V and 5 bases for J; bases not matched to a gene: 7. Germline-derived CDR1 and CDR2 are SGHRS and YFSETQ.

This clonotype was picked up many times. The rearrangement links TRBV7-3 to TRBJ1-6, with D possibly TRBD1 on 5 matching bases. V lost 3 bases, J lost 10 bases, and 13 bases lay in between. The CDR3 is 14 amino acids. The V gene's germline CDR1 is SGHTA and CDR2 FQGTGA. CDR3 sequence: CASSFGRVGSPLHF. CDR3 in DNA: TGTGCCAGCAGCTTCGGCAGGGTCGGATCACCCCTCCACTTT.